One sample yielded the 3 T cell receptor beta chains listed below, sequenced in a study of blood T cells in healthy people across ages. The use of a sample-barcoded 5' primer and a J-beta primer mix characterized a second PCR of roughly 7 to 11 cycles. MiXCR, run by TCRdb on the 5' RACE reads, gives a single entry per CDR3 protein. The sample has 800,000 or so distinct CDR3 sequences; roughly 25% are singletons. The sample was also linked to a second study, of T cells of mothers and their children.

Sequenced: blood. All receptors come from a boy aged 5-17 years in good health.

V gene TRBV2 combines with J gene TRBJ1-5, with a possible D match to TRBD1 (6 bases). Trimming took 6 bases from V and 2 from J, leaving 11 bases between them. Germline CDR1 reads SNHLY; CDR2 reads FYNNEI. The CDR3 consists of 14 residues. CDR3 loop: CASRGDRRNQPQHF. Written as DNA, the CDR3 is TGTGCCAGCAGGGGAGACAGGCGCAATCAGCCCCAGCATTTT. The whole variable domain, remainder taken from reference TRBV2 and TRBJ1-5, is EPEVTQTPSHQVTQMGQEVILRCVPISNHLYFYWYRQILGQKVEFLVSFYNNEISEKSEIFDDQFSVERPDGSNFTLKIRSTKLEDSAMYFCASRGDRRNQPQHFGDGTRLSIL.

This clonotype was found a few times. This chain links TRBV5-6 with TRBJ1-2; perhaps TRBD1 as D (5 bases). The germline V gene encodes CDR1 SGHDT and CDR2 YYEEEE. The CDR3 spans 14 residues. V was pared by 6 bases and J by 4 bases, with 16 bases between. Here the CDR3 reads CASNSNQGRYGYTF. CDR3 DNA: TGTGCCAGCAACTCCAATCAGGGACGCTATGGCTACACCTTC.

This clonotype has more than one count but fewer than ten. CDR3 amino acids: CSARPAGEFEKLFF. DNA of the CDR3: TGCAGTGCTAGGCCAGCCGGGGAGTTTGAAAAACTGTTTTTT. V gene TRBV20-1 combines with J gene TRBJ1-4; D uncertain. Trimming pared 3 bases from V and 7 bases from J, leaving 15 bases between. This CDR3 comprises 14 residues. The V gene's germline CDR1 is DFQATT and CDR2 SNEGSKA (reference sequence).